This paragraph reports one TCR beta chain. This sample was included in a study of blood T cell repertoires in COVID-19. Study context: Donors in Cohort 3 counted as recovered after two negative PCRs, clearance, or symptom resolution. Acute and convalescent COVID-19 samples came from the United States, Italy and Spain.

Trimming removed 3 bases at V and 3 bases at J, with 11 bases between. Germline assignment: CDR1 LGHNT and CDR2 FRNRAP. The length of the CDR3 is 15 residues. How the authors handled the data: Amplification from reference gene primers served as the basis for estimated nucleated cell counts. Sequenced by immunoSEQ multiplex PCR; TCRdb stores in-frame clones only, minus some. V and J calls and clone size are those listed in that table; D and trimming were worked out from the DNA. The sample records 350,000 to 450,000 clones, roughly 86% being singletons. The sample taken for sequencing was PBMCs or T cells enriched from blood (not recorded which). The sequence derives from a man in his forties in a cohort exposed to, infected with or recovered from COVID-19 (not recorded which). The chain recombines TRBV12-5 with TRBJ2-2; D is possibly TRBD1 (6 bases). The CDR3, as DNA: TGTGCTAGTGGTTTAGGCTCAGGGGACACCGGGGAGCTGTTTTTT. The encoded protein is CASGLGSGDTGELFF.